These T cell receptor beta chains were read from a single sample in a study of cytomegalovirus exposure and HLA in healthy donors. The table came from immunoSEQ multiplex PCR; TCRdb's copy has only in-frame clones and leaves some out. The sample has some 90,000 clones, about 81% seen once; the top ten hold approximately 1.5%. The sequencing input was PBMCs. The receptors were sampled from a man aged 35-49 years in good health and CMV-seronegative. The CDR3 runs from the conserved cysteine through the conserved F or W. The order of the fields is CDR3 DNA, CDR3 protein, D gene, J gene, clone size, V gene. The D gene is left open where the match is weak. Rows give clone size only sometimes, using once, few, many, or a class for an expanded clone.

cdr3_nt: TGTGCCATCAGTGAGTGGGGACAGACGAACACCGGGGAGCTGTTTTTT; cdr3_aa: CAISEWGQTNTGELFF; d_call: TRBD1; j_call: TRBJ2-2; clone_size: .; v_call: TRBV10-3
cdr3_nt: TGTGCCAGCACCGGCGGCAGCTTATATGGCTACACCTTC; cdr3_aa: CASTGGSLYGYTF; d_call: .; j_call: TRBJ1-2; clone_size: .; v_call: TRBV6-6
cdr3_nt: TGTGCCAGCAGTATGGGACACTTCGAAGCTTTCTTT; cdr3_aa: CASSMGHFEAFF; d_call: .; j_call: TRBJ1-1; clone_size: .; v_call: TRBV28
cdr3_nt: TGTGCCAGCAGCTTAAGCGGGGGGGCGCACAATGAGCAGTTCTTC; cdr3_aa: CASSLSGGAHNEQFF; d_call: TRBD2; j_call: TRBJ2-1; clone_size: few; v_call: TRBV5-4
cdr3_nt: TGTGCCAGCGGAAGCGTAAGGGGCGAGCAGTACTTC; cdr3_aa: CASGSVRGEQYF; d_call: .; j_call: TRBJ2-7; clone_size: .; v_call: TRBV7-9
cdr3_nt: TGTGCCAGCAGTGGGCTCTCTGGAAACACCATATATTTT; cdr3_aa: CASSGLSGNTIYF; d_call: .; j_call: TRBJ1-3; clone_size: few; v_call: TRBV28
cdr3_nt: TGCGCCAGCAGCCGACAGGAGAACACCGGGGAGCTGTTTTTT; cdr3_aa: CASSRQENTGELFF; d_call: .; j_call: TRBJ2-2; clone_size: .; v_call: TRBV4-1
cdr3_nt: TGCGCCAGCAGTGAGTCGGGACAGAACACTGAAGCTTTCTTT; cdr3_aa: CASSESGQNTEAFF; d_call: .; j_call: TRBJ1-1; clone_size: once; v_call: TRBV10-1
cdr3_nt: TGTGCCAGCGTCCGGGACAGGGTTTACAATCAGCCCCAGCATTTT; cdr3_aa: CASVRDRVYNQPQHF; d_call: TRBD1; j_call: TRBJ1-5; clone_size: .; v_call: TRBV6-1
cdr3_nt: TGCGCCAGCAGCCACGGGACAGGGATAACAGATACGCAGTATTTT; cdr3_aa: CASSHGTGITDTQYF; d_call: TRBD1; j_call: TRBJ2-3; clone_size: .; v_call: TRBV5-1
cdr3_nt: TGTGCCAGCAGTTTATTTAGAGGGAGCTCCTACGAGCAGTACTTC; cdr3_aa: CASSLFRGSSYEQYF; d_call: .; j_call: TRBJ2-7; clone_size: .; v_call: TRBV27
cdr3_nt: TGTGCCAGCAGGACTACAGGACAGACTGGCTACACCTTC; cdr3_aa: CASRTTGQTGYTF; d_call: .; j_call: TRBJ1-2; clone_size: .; v_call: TRBV6-6
cdr3_nt: TGTGCCAGCAGCTTGGAGCTCCGCTCTGGGGCCAACGTCCTGACTTTC; cdr3_aa: CASSLELRSGANVLTF; d_call: .; j_call: TRBJ2-6; clone_size: .; v_call: TRBV5-6
cdr3_nt: TGCGCCAGCAGCCCAGGGGCCCGGGCATCACCCCTCCACTTT; cdr3_aa: CASSPGARASPLHF; d_call: .; j_call: TRBJ1-6; clone_size: once; v_call: TRBV5-1
cdr3_nt: TGTGCCAGCAGCTTGGGGACAGGAAATGAAAAACTGTTTTTT; cdr3_aa: CASSLGTGNEKLFF; d_call: TRBD1; j_call: TRBJ1-4; clone_size: .; v_call: TRBV7-9
cdr3_nt: TGTGCCAGCAGCCCCAGGGGGAACCTCTACGAGCAGTACTTC; cdr3_aa: CASSPRGNLYEQYF; d_call: TRBD1; j_call: TRBJ2-7; clone_size: .; v_call: TRBV11-1